A single sample gave rise to the 26 T cell receptor beta chains below, sequenced in a study of cytomegalovirus exposure and HLA in healthy donors. This table comes from immunoSEQ multiplex PCR, and its TCRdb copy is limited to in-frame clones, with some not included. The sample includes some 140,000 clones, roughly 81% of them seen just once. The sequencing input was PBMCs. All receptors come from a woman aged 30 to 39 in good health and CMV-seronegative.

The gene calls are TRBV10-3 and TRBJ1-5; perhaps TRBD1 as D (5 bases). V was trimmed by 7 bases and J by 2 bases, leaving 15 bases between them. Germline lookup yields CDR1 ENHRY and CDR2 SYGVKD. This CDR3 is 15 amino acids long. CDR3: CAIKGGGDGNQPQHF. The CDR3 DNA reads as TGTGCCATCAAGGGCGGGGGTGACGGCAATCAGCCCCAGCATTTT.

V and J are TRBV2 and TRBJ2-3; D gene ambiguous. V lost 8 bases and J lost 4, with 7 bases in between. The germline V gene has CDR1 SNHLY and CDR2 FYNNEI. This CDR3 is built from 11 residues. The CDR3 bases are TGTGCCAGCGCGGAATCAGATACGCAGTATTTT. It yields the protein CASAESDTQYF. Together with reference TRBV2 and TRBJ2-3, the CDR3 gives the full variable domain: EPEVTQTPSHQVTQMGQEVILRCVPISNHLYFYWYRQILGQKVEFLVSFYNNEISEKSEIFDDQFSVERPDGSNFTLKIRSTKLEDSAMYFCASAESDTQYFGPGTRLTVL.

The CDR3 region is CASSLGLAVYNEQFF. In DNA, the CDR3 is TGTGCCAGCAGCTTAGGGCTAGCGGTCTACAATGAGCAGTTCTTC. The chain couples TRBV7-3 to TRBJ2-1; 7 bases line up with TRBD2. CDR3 length: 15 residues. V lost 2 bases, J lost 3 bases, and 4 bases stayed unmatched. Germline assignment: CDR1 SGHTA and CDR2 FQGTGA.

The chain joins TRBV29-1 to TRBJ2-5; TRBD2 agrees at 10 bases. In germline, CDR1 is SQVTM, CDR2 ANQGSEA. The CDR3 has 15 amino acids. This CDR3 is CRDYGLAVQPETQYF. CDR3 coding DNA: TGCAGAGATTATGGACTAGCGGTGCAGCCGGAGACCCAGTACTTC.

The rearrangement joins TRBV7-8 to TRBJ1-3; 7 nucleotides align to TRBD1. V was pared by 4 bases and J by 0 bases, with 3 bases of the junction left unmatched. The V gene's germline CDR1 is SGHVS and CDR2 FQNEAQ. This CDR3 is 15 amino acids long. This CDR3 is CASSYGDSSGNTIYF. DNA of the CDR3: TGTGCCAGCAGCTACGGGGACAGCTCTGGAAACACCATATATTTT.

V and J are TRBV4-2 and TRBJ1-5; D unclear. This CDR3 is built from 15 residues. From germline, CDR1 is LGHNA and CDR2 YNFKEQ. Trimming shortened V by 0 bases and J by 3 bases, and 9 bases separated the two germline ends. The CDR3 protein is CASSQDGQNNQPQHF. CDR3 sequence (DNA): TGTGCCAGCAGCCAAGATGGGCAGAACAATCAGCCCCAGCATTTT.

The chain combines TRBV6-6 with TRBJ1-5; TRBD1 might be the D (5 bases). The germline V gene encodes CDR1 MNHNY and CDR2 SVGAGI (reference sequence). The CDR3 spans 15 residues. V gave up 0 bases and J gave up 4 bases, with 10 bases separating them. Written as DNA, the CDR3 is TGTGCCAGCAGTTACTCGCCAGGGCTTAATCAGCCCCAGCATTTT. This encodes CASSYSPGLNQPQHF.

The V call is TRBV15, the J call TRBJ1-5; D is unclear. This CDR3 has 15 residues. V lost 1 base, J lost 6 bases, and 13 bases lay in between. The V gene's germline CDR1 is LNHNV and CDR2 YYDKDF (reference sequence). The CDR3 protein is CATSRGAPAGQPQHF. The DNA for the CDR3 is TGTGCCACCAGCAGAGGGGCCCCGGCCGGTCAGCCCCAGCATTTT.

The rearrangement joins TRBV28 to TRBJ2-7; weak D call: TRBD2 (5 bases). Germline V gene lookup returns CDR1 MDHEN and CDR2 SYDVKM. This CDR3 has 12 residues. The ends were cut back, 3 bases at V and 2 bases at J, with 5 bases in the middle. CDR3 in DNA: TGTGCCAGCAGTTTCGGGACCTACGAGCAGTACTTC. As protein: CASSFGTYEQYF. The full variable domain, with the rest looked up from reference TRBV28 and TRBJ2-7, is DVKVTQSSRYLVKRTGEKVFLECVQDMDHENMFWYRQDPGLGLRLIYFSYDVKMKEKGDIPEGYSVSREKKERFSLILESASTNQTSMYLCASSFGTYEQYFGPGTRLTVT.

This chain joins TRBV9 and TRBJ2-3; D perhaps matches TRBD1 (5 bases). CDR1 is SGDLS, CDR2 YYNGEE, per germline. The V and J ends lost 0 bases and 6 bases respectively, with 14 bases between them. The CDR3 runs to 15 residues. As DNA, the CDR3 is TGTGCCAGCAGCGTAGATGGACAACCCAGGGATACGCAGTATTTT. Amino acids: CASSVDGQPRDTQYF.

The V gene is TRBV7-9, the J gene TRBJ2-4, with 7 bases identical to TRBD2. CDR3 length: 15 residues. Germline V gene sequence: CDR1 SEHNR, CDR2 FQNEAQ (reference sequence). Trimming at V came to 7 bases and at J to 3 bases, leaving 9 bases not matched to a gene. In nucleotides, the CDR3 is TGTGCCAGCACCGCCTTGGGGGGGAGCAAAAACATTCAGTACTTC. This sequence encodes CASTALGGSKNIQYF.

About this clone: In the same sample, other DNA sequences code for this CDR3. The chain combines TRBV4-1 with TRBJ1-5, with D possibly TRBD1 on 5 matching bases. Looked up from germline, CDR1 is MGHRA and CDR2 is YSYEKL. This CDR3 comprises 14 residues. The V end lost 1 base, the J end lost 7 bases, and 11 bases lay between the germline ends. CDR3 nucleotides: TGCGCCAGCAGCCAAGGCCGGGGGGGGCAGCCCCAGCATTTT. This translates into CASSQGRGGQPQHF.

This chain connects TRBV12-5 to TRBJ2-5, with 12 bases aligning to TRBD1. The trim removed 6 bases at V and 5 bases at J, leaving 7 bases unmatched. This CDR3 comprises 15 residues. CDR1 LGHNT and CDR2 FRNRAP come from the germline V gene. CDR3 coding DNA: TGTGCTAGTGGCCCGGGACAGGGGGCGGAGGAGACCCAGTACTTC. Encoded protein: CASGPGQGAEETQYF.

The V gene is TRBV6-4, the J gene TRBJ2-1; 8 bases agree with TRBD1. This CDR3 region has 14 residues. Germline CDR1 reads MRHNA; CDR2 reads SNTAGT. The junction had 6 bases not matched to a gene; V was cut back by 6 bases and J by 5 bases. The CDR3 DNA reads TGTGCCAGCAGGAGACAGGGGCCTCACAATGAGCAGTTCTTC. It is translated as CASRRQGPHNEQFF.

The chain employs TRBV5-5 and TRBJ1-6; D is unclear. V gave up 4 bases and J gave up 14 bases, with 28 bases separating them. The CDR3 runs to 17 residues. Looked up from germline, CDR1 is SGHKS and CDR2 is YYEKEE (reference sequence). This chain's CDR3 is CASSIAPPGRSNGSLHF. CDR3 nucleotide sequence: TGTGCCAGCAGCATAGCGCCACCAGGACGGAGCAATGGGTCCCTCCACTTT.

The chain is built from TRBV5-1 and TRBJ2-1, with 7 bases identical to TRBD1. With V trimmed by 6 bases and J by 3 bases, 6 bases remained unmatched. CDR1 and CDR2 from the germline V gene are SGHRS and YFSETQ. This CDR3 is 14 amino acids long. The CDR3 is CASNRDRSYNEQFF. The CDR3 nucleotides read TGCGCCAGCAATCGGGACAGAAGCTACAATGAGCAGTTCTTC. The whole variable domain, remainder taken from reference TRBV5-1 and TRBJ2-1, is KAGVTQTPRYLIKTRGQQVTLSCSPISGHRSVSWYQQTPGQGLQFLFEYFSETQRNKGNFPGRFSGRQFSNSRSEMNVSTLELGDSALYLCASNRDRSYNEQFFGPGTRLTVL.

V is TRBV4-1 and J is TRBJ2-2, with a weak D call TRBD1 (6 bases). CDR3 length equals 16 residues. Germline V gene sequence: CDR1 MGHRA, CDR2 YSYEKL. The V and J ends lost 2 bases and 3 bases respectively, with 13 bases between them. The CDR3 nucleotides read TGCGCCAGCAGCCAATACAGGGTATTTGACACCGGGGAGCTGTTTTTT. This sequence encodes CASSQYRVFDTGELFF.

Only a few counts were recorded for this clone. The V and J genes are TRBV5-1 and TRBJ1-1, with D possibly TRBD1 on 6 matching bases. CDR3 length equals 13 residues. Germline V gene data show CDR1 as SGHRS and CDR2 as YFSETQ. Trimming took 0 bases from V and 7 from J, leaving 10 bases between them. The CDR3 nucleotides are TGCGCCAGCAGCTTGGTGGACAGCCTTGAAGCTTTCTTT. This sequence encodes CASSLVDSLEAFF.

CDR3 nucleotides: TGTGCCAGCAATCCCTTGGGACAGCATAATGAAAAACTGTTTTTT. Its translation: CASNPLGQHNEKLFF. This rearrangement joins TRBV28 to TRBJ1-4, with TRBD1 identical over 7 bases. Germline V gene sequence: CDR1 MDHEN, CDR2 SYDVKM. The CDR3 has 15 residues. J gave up 4 bases and V 7 bases, and 9 bases lay outside the gene matches.

The CDR3 coding sequence is TGCGCCAGCAGCTTGGATGCGGACACCGGGGAGCTGTTTTTT. Its translation is CASSLDADTGELFF. The chain has TRBV5-1 and TRBJ2-2; D gene uncertain. The CDR3 sequence is 14 residues long. Germline values: CDR1 SGHRS, CDR2 YFSETQ. Deletions cut 0 bases from V and 3 bases from J, with 6 bases between.

This rearrangement joins TRBV6-6 to TRBJ2-3; 10 nucleotides match TRBD1. Germline lookup yields CDR1 MNHNY and CDR2 SVGAGI (reference sequence). The CDR3 totals 15 residues. V lost 6 bases, J lost 4 bases, and 7 bases stayed unmatched. The CDR3 loop reads CASRFRDRGADTQYF. CDR3 nucleotide sequence: TGTGCCAGCAGGTTCCGGGACAGGGGTGCAGATACGCAGTATTTT.

The rearrangement links TRBV6-5 to TRBJ1-1, with D maybe TRBD1 (6 bases). Germline CDR1 and CDR2: MNHEY and SVGAGI. Trimming removed 0 bases at V and 2 bases at J, with 13 bases between. The CDR3 is 16 residues long. CDR3 protein: CASSYSFGGTNTEAFF. The CDR3 region has the DNA TGTGCCAGCAGTTACTCGTTTGGTGGGACAAACACTGAAGCTTTCTTT.

The CDR3 region is CASRAGLAAPEAQYF. CDR3 sequence (DNA): TGCGCCAGCCGGGCCGGACTAGCGGCCCCTGAGGCCCAGTACTTC. The chain has TRBV5-1 and TRBJ2-5, with 10 bases aligning to TRBD2. The length of the CDR3 is 15 residues. Germline V lookup: CDR1 SGHRS, CDR2 YFSETQ. V lost 7 bases and J lost 9; bases outside the gene matches: 15.

The J gene is TRBJ1-1, the V gene TRBV7-8; weak D call: TRBD1 (6 bases). The V end was cut by 3 bases, the J end by 3 bases, with 11 bases between. This CDR3 contains 14 residues. Germline V gives CDR1 SGHVS, CDR2 FQNEAQ. This chain's CDR3 is CASSFQAGDTEAFF. The CDR3 DNA is TGTGCCAGCAGCTTCCAAGCAGGGGACACTGAAGCTTTCTTT.

The rearrangement joins TRBV7-2 to TRBJ2-5; 9 nucleotides agree with TRBD2. Germline V lookup: CDR1 SGHTA, CDR2 FQGNSA. The CDR3 totals 16 residues. J was trimmed by 5 bases and V by 0 bases; bases with no gene match: 7. CDR3 region: CASSLARRGGLETQYF. DNA for the CDR3: TGTGCCAGCAGCTTAGCGAGGCGGGGGGGCCTCGAGACCCAGTACTTC.

The chain carries TRBV5-1 and TRBJ2-5, with D unclear. Germline V CDR1 and CDR2: SGHRS, YFSETQ. This CDR3 comprises 14 residues. V shed 1 base and J shed 2 bases, with 9 bases lying between them. The CDR3 spells CASSLLTLQETQYF. The CDR3 coding sequence is TGCGCCAGCAGCTTGCTAACGCTACAAGAGACCCAGTACTTC. The whole variable domain, remainder taken from reference TRBV5-1 and TRBJ2-5, is KAGVTQTPRYLIKTRGQQVTLSCSPISGHRSVSWYQQTPGQGLQFLFEYFSETQRNKGNFPGRFSGRQFSNSRSEMNVSTLELGDSALYLCASSLLTLQETQYFGPGTRLLVL.